This paragraph covers one TCR beta chain sequence. The sample is drawn from a study of OX40 agonist ivuxolimab in advanced cancers. For the study at large: An agonistic anti-OX40 (CD134) antibody, ivuxolimab, was used to treat the patients. All patients had ivuxolimab intravenously every 2 weeks at 0.01 to 10 mg/kg. Three patients got partial responses; one had hepatocellular carcinoma and two had cutaneous melanoma. Patients treated during dose escalation were battling hepatocellular carcinoma, melanoma, renal cell or head and neck cancer.

Germline CDR1 MGHRA, CDR2 YSYEKL. This CDR3 contains 14 residues. V was trimmed by 4 bases and J by 0 bases, leaving 9 bases between them. Measured with immunoSEQ multiplex PCR; TCRdb has only the in-frame clones, and not every one. Seen here are around 25,000 clones, roughly 78% observed once, and the top ten hold about 1.3%. The sequence was obtained from an adult with an advanced solid tumor such as melanoma, head and neck, liver or kidney cancer. The V call is TRBV4-1, the J call TRBJ1-2; D is uncertain. The material was CD4+ or CD8+ T cells sorted from blood, obtained in a trial of the OX40 agonist ivuxolimab. The CDR3 spells CASSPGPTNYGYTF. The CDR3 nucleotides are TGCGCCAGCAGCCCCGGGCCGACTAACTATGGCTACACCTTC.